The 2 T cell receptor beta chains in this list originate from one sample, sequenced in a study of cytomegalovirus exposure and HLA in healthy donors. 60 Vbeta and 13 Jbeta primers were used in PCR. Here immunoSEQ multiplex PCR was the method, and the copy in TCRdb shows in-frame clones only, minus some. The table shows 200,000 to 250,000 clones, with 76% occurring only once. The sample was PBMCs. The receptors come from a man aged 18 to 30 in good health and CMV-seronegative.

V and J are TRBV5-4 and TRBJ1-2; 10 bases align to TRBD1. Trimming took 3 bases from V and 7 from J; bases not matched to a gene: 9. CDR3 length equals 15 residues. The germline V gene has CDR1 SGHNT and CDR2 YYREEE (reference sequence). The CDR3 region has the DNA TGTGCCAGCAGCTCGCGACAGGGGGCGATCAGTGGCTACACCTTC. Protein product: CASSSRQGAISGYTF.

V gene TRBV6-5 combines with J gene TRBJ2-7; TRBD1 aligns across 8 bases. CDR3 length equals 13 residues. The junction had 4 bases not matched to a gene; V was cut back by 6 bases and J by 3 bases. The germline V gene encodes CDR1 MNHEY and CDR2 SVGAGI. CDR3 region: CASSDRGSYEQYF. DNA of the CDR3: TGTGCCAGCAGCGACAGGGGTAGCTACGAGCAGTACTTC.